The T cell receptor beta chain under discussion was sequenced for a study of cytomegalovirus exposure and HLA in healthy donors. Study context: Roughly 179 million T cells yielded 90 million to 130 million unique TCR beta sequences, as an earlier analysis found.

The CDR3 contains 14 residues. V trimming: 5 bases; J trimming: 3 bases; junction bases outside the gene matches: 6. Germline CDR1 and CDR2: SGHTA and FQGNSA. In the PCR, 60 Vbeta and 13 Jbeta primers were used. Assay used: immunoSEQ multiplex PCR; TCRdb lists only in-frame clones, some missing. The data show under 200,000 clones, approximately 80% seen once. General study findings and limits: An analysis done earlier found most TCR beta V segments productive about 90% or about 30% of the time. Some V segments (TRBV6-2 and TRBV6-3 among them) were excluded as indistinguishable.

This clone was counted between two and nine times. Its antigen is undetermined. Healthy bone marrow donors formed the donor group. The source material was PBMCs. The gene calls are TRBV7-2 and TRBJ1-2; 7 bases are shared with TRBD1. The sequence derives from a woman between 45 and 65 years old in good health and CMV-seronegative. DNA for the CDR3: TGTGCCAGCAGCCGACAGGGCGGAGACTATGGCTACACCTTC. Encoded protein: CASSRQGGDYGYTF.